Below are 32 T cell receptor beta chains sequenced from a single sample in a study of breast tumors, draining lymph nodes, adjacent tissues. Samples came from axillary lymph nodes draining the breast cancer. MiXCR was run by TCRdb on the multiplex PCR reads, yielding one entry per CDR3 protein. The table includes around 100,000 distinct CDR3 sequences, around 21% detected once. Sequencing used axillary lymph node tissue. Receptor source: a female donor with breast cancer. Some clones in this sample may be carry-over from other donors' samples.

This clonotype appeared many times. V usage is TRBV7-6 and J usage is TRBJ2-7; TRBD1 might be the D (5 bases). Germline CDR1 reads SGHVS; CDR2 reads FNYEAQ. This CDR3 comprises 15 residues. Trimming took off 5 bases at V and 0 bases at J, with 14 bases between the two ends. The CDR3 bases are TGTGCCAGCAGCCCCGAATGGGGCCGCTCCTACGAGCAGTACTTC. This encodes CASSPEWGRSYEQYF.

This clonotype was recorded once. The chain has TRBV4-1 and TRBJ2-3, with D unclear. Trimming shortened V by 0 bases and J by 1 base, and 14 bases separated the two germline ends. Germline CDR1 is MGHRA and CDR2 is YSYEKL. The CDR3 covers 17 residues. The DNA of the CDR3 is TGCGCCAGCAGCCAAGATAACATGCAGCTAGGCACAGATACGCAGTATTTT. Translating gives CASSQDNMQLGTDTQYF.

This clonotype has more than one count but fewer than ten. The J gene is TRBJ2-1, the V gene TRBV19; weak D call: TRBD1 (6 bases). V lost 5 bases to trimming and J lost 8 bases, with 13 bases between them. The CDR3 extends over 13 amino acids. CDR1 LNHDA and CDR2 SQIVND come from the germline V gene (reference sequence). The CDR3 DNA reads TGTGCCAGTAGTGCCACAGGGTCCCATGAGCAGTTCTTC. As protein: CASSATGSHEQFF.

This clonotype was recorded many times. The V gene is TRBV10-1, the J gene TRBJ2-7; 8 nucleotides match TRBD1. There are 16 residues in the CDR3. Trimming cost V 3 bases and J 5 bases; bases outside gene matches: 12. Per the germline V gene, CDR1 is WNHNN and CDR2 is SYGVQD (reference sequence). In nucleotides, the CDR3 is TGCGCCAGCAGTGATTCACAGGGGGTCCCTTGGAACGAGCAGTACTTC. Amino acid sequence: CASSDSQGVPWNEQYF.

In this sample, this clonotype turned up many times. The rearrangement links TRBV12-3 or TRBV12-4 to TRBJ1-2, with D perhaps matching TRBD1 (6 bases). V lost 5 bases and J lost 8, with 15 bases in between. The CDR3 extends over 13 amino acids. The CDR3 DNA reads TGTGCCAGCAGTCCAGGGGCAGGCGGCGGCTACACCTTC. The encoded protein is CASSPGAGGGYTF.

This clonotype turned up a few times. This could be a read error, since a much larger clone is one nucleotide away. This chain uses TRBV10-3 with TRBJ2-1, with 10 bases matching TRBD1. Germline CDR1 reads ENHRY; CDR2 reads SYGVKD. The CDR3 spans 14 residues. The DNA for the CDR3 is TGTGCCATCAGGGGGACAGGGGCCTACAGTGAGCAGTTCTTC. This codes for CAIRGTGAYSEQFF.

At least ten counts were recorded for this clonotype. The rearrangement links TRBV5-1 to TRBJ1-4, with D uncertain. Per germline, CDR1 SGHRS and CDR2 YFSETQ. Trimming removed 4 bases from V and 7 bases from J, with 14 bases in between. The CDR3 has 14 residues. CDR3 protein: CASSPEGNGEKLFF. In DNA, the CDR3 is TGCGCCAGCAGCCCGGAAGGGAATGGTGAAAAACTGTTTTTT.

This clonotype was detected ten times or more. This CDR3 is CASSLRDTSYEQYF. In DNA form, the CDR3 reads TGTGCCAGCAGTTTAAGGGACACCTCCTACGAGCAGTACTTC. The chain employs TRBV12-3 or TRBV12-4 and TRBJ2-7; weak D call: TRBD1 (6 bases). V was pared by 2 bases and J by 0 bases, with 8 bases between. The length of the CDR3 is 14 residues.

The sample holds many counts of this clonotype. The genes are TRBV19 and TRBJ1-6; D perhaps matches TRBD1 (5 bases). In germline, CDR1 is LNHDA, CDR2 SQIVND (reference sequence). The CDR3 runs 14 residues. Trimming shortened V by 6 bases and J by 6 bases, and 12 bases separated the two germline ends. The CDR3 region is CASRLTEANSPLHF. In DNA, the CDR3 is TGTGCCAGTAGGTTGACAGAAGCTAATTCACCCCTCCACTTT. Using reference TRBV19 and TRBJ1-6 for the parts outside the CDR3, the full variable domain is DGGITQSPKYLFRKEGQNVTLSCEQNLNHDAMYWYRQDPGQGLRLIYYSQIVNDFQKGDIAEGYSVSREKKESFPLTVTSAQKNPTAFYLCASRLTEANSPLHFGNGTRLTVT.

This clonotype was seen repeatedly, ten times or more. This chain joins TRBV19 and TRBJ2-5, with 11 bases aligning to TRBD1. Trimming cost V 7 bases and J 3 bases; bases outside gene matches: 7. The CDR3 covers 15 residues. CDR1 and CDR2 from the germline V gene are LNHDA and SQIVND (reference sequence). The CDR3 bases are TGTGCCAGTACCAGGACAGGGGGCCGTGAAGAGACCCAGTACTTC. It yields the protein CASTRTGGREETQYF.

This clonotype has ten or more counts. The gene calls are TRBV20-1 and TRBJ2-2; TRBD1 aligns across 8 bases. J was trimmed by 4 bases and V by 1 base; bases with no gene match: 5. The CDR3 runs to 15 residues. Germline loops: CDR1 DFQATT, CDR2 SNEGSKA (reference sequence). This CDR3 reads CSARGTGTTTGELFF. CDR3 in DNA: TGCAGTGCTAGAGGGACAGGGACCACCACCGGGGAGCTGTTTTTT.

This clonotype was counted ten times or more. This chain connects TRBV6-5 to TRBJ2-3, with D perhaps being TRBD1 or TRBD2 (5 bases each). Looked up from germline, CDR1 is MNHEY and CDR2 is SVGAGI. Deletions cut 2 bases from V and 5 bases from J, with 17 bases between. This CDR3 has 16 amino acids. The CDR3: CASSYRSGWGRDTQYF. The CDR3 DNA is TGTGCCAGCAGTTACAGGTCAGGGTGGGGACGAGATACGCAGTATTTT.

This clonotype was seen many times. This chain connects TRBV6-5 to TRBJ1-6, with 8 nucleotides matching TRBD1. The ends lost 6 bases at V and 0 bases at J; junction bases unmatched: 1. Germline assignment: CDR1 MNHEY and CDR2 SVGAGI. The CDR3 covers 15 residues. CDR3 nucleotide sequence: TGTGCCAGCAGAGGACAGGGCTCCTATAATTCACCCCTCCACTTT. It encodes CASRGQGSYNSPLHF.

In its sample, this clonotype was seen many times. The chain carries TRBV12-3 or TRBV12-4 and TRBJ1-2; D possibly corresponds to TRBD1 (5 bases). This CDR3 contains 12 residues. The V end was cut by 3 bases, the J end by 6 bases, with 8 bases between. CDR3 region: CASSFGGHGYTF. CDR3 nucleotide sequence: TGTGCCAGCAGTTTCGGGGGACATGGCTACACCTTC.

This clonotype has ten or more counts. The genes are TRBV7-9 and TRBJ2-7; 10 bases align to TRBD1. Germline V CDR1 and CDR2: SEHNR, FQNEAQ (reference sequence). This CDR3 contains 17 residues. Losses at the gene ends were 5 bases for V and 4 bases for J; bases not matched to a gene: 14. This chain's CDR3 is CASSQTGGDRGRYEQYF. The CDR3 DNA sequence: TGTGCCAGCAGCCAGACGGGGGGGGACAGGGGCCGTTACGAGCAGTACTTC.

About this clonotype: It may be a read error: a sequence one base away is much more abundant. The conserved phenylalanine or tryptophan is not found at the CDR3 terminus, so this likely reflects a read error. This chain links TRBV6-5 with TRBJ2-5; TRBD1 aligns across 10 bases. J lost 5 bases, V lost 7 bases, and 10 bases had no gene match. Germline V gene data show CDR1 as MNHEY and CDR2 as SVGAGI. The CDR3 has 15 residues. The CDR3 loop is CASTPGTGAGETQYL. The CDR3 bases are TGTGCCAGCACCCCCGGGACAGGGGCGGGCGAGACCCAGTACCTC.

Points on this clonotype: A clone one base away is much larger, so this may be a read error. V is TRBV20-1 and J is TRBJ2-1; the match to TRBD2 covers 12 bases. From germline, CDR1 is DFQATT and CDR2 SNEGSKA (reference sequence). This CDR3 contains 16 residues. The CDR3 coding sequence is TGCAGTGCTGGGTTGACTAGCGGGAGCTCCCACAATGAGCAGTTCTTC. Protein sequence: CSAGLTSGSSHNEQFF.

This clonotype was found many times. This chain joins TRBV29-1 and TRBJ2-2; tentative D call: TRBD2 (5 bases). V gave up 6 bases and J gave up 1 base, with 12 bases separating them. The germline V gene has CDR1 SQVTM and CDR2 ANQGSEA. The CDR3 length is 14 residues. The CDR3 sequence: CSVADYLNTGELFF. CDR3 bases: TGCAGCGTGGCCGACTATTTGAACACCGGGGAGCTGTTTTTT.

This clonotype was observed many times. The rearrangement uses TRBV20-1 and TRBJ1-5; the D is unclear. The germline V gene encodes CDR1 DFQATT and CDR2 SNEGSKA (reference sequence). CDR3 length: 14 amino acids. The V end was cut by 4 bases, the J end by 3 bases, with 13 bases between. CDR3 in DNA: TGCAGTGCTATTGGGTCTTTAGCCAATCAGCCCCAGCATTTT. Protein sequence: CSAIGSLANQPQHF.

In this sample, this clonotype turned up many times. The V gene is TRBV4-1, the J gene TRBJ2-7; 7 nucleotides agree with TRBD2. The CDR3 consists of 16 residues. Germline-derived CDR1 and CDR2 are MGHRA and YSYEKL. Trimming at V came to 3 bases and at J to 0 bases, leaving 8 bases not matched to a gene. DNA of the CDR3: TGCGCCAGCAGCCAGGCCCCGGGACTATCCTCCTACGAGCAGTACTTC. It translates to CASSQAPGLSSYEQYF.

The chain carries TRBV3-1 and TRBJ1-3, with 10 bases fitting TRBD1. CDR3 length: 16 amino acids. J gave up 3 bases and V 5 bases, and 7 bases lay outside the gene matches. Germline CDR1 reads LGHDT; CDR2 reads YNNKEL (reference sequence). The CDR3 loop is CASSSRGTGVGNTIYF. CDR3 sequence (DNA): TGTGCCAGCAGCAGCCGAGGGACAGGGGTTGGAAACACCATATATTTT.

The V call is TRBV5-1, the J call TRBJ2-3, with D hard to call. The germline V gene has CDR1 SGHRS and CDR2 YFSETQ. The CDR3 runs to 16 residues. V was clipped by 1 base and J by 1 base, with 13 bases between them. The chain's CDR3 is CASSLMGQPGTDTQYF. CDR3 bases: TGCGCCAGCAGCTTGATGGGTCAACCCGGCACAGATACGCAGTATTTT.

This clonotype was detected many times. The chain combines TRBV30 with TRBJ2-5; no definite D call. Trimming removed 0 bases at V and 4 bases at J, with 6 bases between. This CDR3 has 12 residues. The germline V gene encodes CDR1 GTSNPN and CDR2 SVGIG (reference sequence). The CDR3 here is CAWSVRGETQYF. The CDR3 bases are TGTGCCTGGAGTGTACGAGGAGAGACCCAGTACTTC.

This clonotype was detected many times. This sequence joins TRBV19 and TRBJ2-3; 10 nucleotides match TRBD2. J gave up 0 bases and V 4 bases, and 7 bases lay outside the gene matches. This CDR3 comprises 17 residues. Germline V lookup: CDR1 LNHDA, CDR2 SQIVND (reference sequence). The CDR3: CASSKLAGSESTDTQYF. In DNA, the CDR3 is TGTGCCAGTAGTAAACTAGCGGGGAGTGAGAGCACAGATACGCAGTATTTT.

This clonotype was counted many times. V usage is TRBV12-3 or TRBV12-4 and J usage is TRBJ2-1; TRBD2 is a possible D gene (6 bases). This CDR3 contains 16 residues. V lost 1 base to trimming and J lost 3 bases, with 13 bases between them. The CDR3, as DNA: TGTGCCAGCAGTTTAGATTTTAGCGGAGGCTACAATGAGCAGTTCTTC. It encodes CASSLDFSGGYNEQFF.

As concerns this clonotype: This may stem from a read error, because a much larger clone lies one nucleotide away. The chain has TRBV6-1 and TRBJ1-5; a weak D match, TRBD1 (5 bases). The germline V gene has CDR1 MNHNS and CDR2 SASEGT. The CDR3 runs to 15 residues. Trimming removed 6 bases from V and 5 bases from J, with 17 bases in between. CDR3 amino acids: CASRRTGFEYQPQHF. CDR3 coding DNA: TGTGCCAGCAGACGCACAGGATTTGAATATCAGCCCCAGCATTTT.

This clonotype has at least ten counts. This chain connects TRBV20-1 to TRBJ1-4; D is undetermined. This CDR3 is built from 14 residues. Germline CDR1 DFQATT, CDR2 SNEGSKA (reference sequence). V gave up 0 bases and J gave up 6 bases, with 11 bases separating them. In DNA form, the CDR3 reads TGCAGTGCTAGAGACCCGGGATTGGATGAAAAACTGTTTTTT. Amino acid sequence: CSARDPGLDEKLFF.

This clonotype was detected many times. V usage is TRBV5-6 and J usage is TRBJ2-7; 9 positions match TRBD1. V shed 4 bases and J 3 bases; nucleotides not matched to a gene: 5. Germline V gene sequence: CDR1 SGHDT, CDR2 YYEEEE. This CDR3 has 14 residues. CDR3 nucleotides: TGTGCCAGCAGCCAAGGACAGGGGCACTACGAGCAGTACTTC. Translated: CASSQGQGHYEQYF.

This clonotype was seen ten or more times. The V gene is TRBV7-9, the J gene TRBJ2-4; D may match TRBD1 or TRBD2 (5 bases each). The V end lost 5 bases, the J end lost 7 bases, and 15 bases lay between the germline ends. The CDR3 spans 14 residues. Germline CDR1 SEHNR, CDR2 FQNEAQ (reference sequence). CDR3 protein: CASSPLMGENIQYF. The CDR3 DNA is TGTGCCAGCAGCCCCTTGATGGGGGAGAACATTCAGTACTTC.

This clonotype was counted a few times. The chain carries TRBV3-1 and TRBJ1-5; D unresolved. CDR1 is LGHDT, CDR2 YNNKEL, per germline (reference sequence). The V end was cut by 0 bases, the J end by 6 bases, with 6 bases between. This CDR3 spans 13 amino acids. The CDR3, as DNA: TGTGCCAGCAGCCAAGATATTGGTCAGCCCCAGCATTTT. Translating it yields CASSQDIGQPQHF.

Worth noting for this clonotype: The germline gene is not matched at one end of the junction; a read error may be the cause. The chain combines TRBV6-5 with TRBJ2-7; D might be TRBD1 or TRBD2, each matching 7 bases. The CDR3 has 15 amino acids. Germline V gene data show CDR1 as MNHEY and CDR2 as SVGAGI. The CDR3 nucleotides read TGTGCCAGCAGACGGTCACAGGGGACGGGGGGCGAGCAATACTTC. Encoded protein: CASRRSQGTGGEQYF.

This clonotype was seen many times. The J gene is TRBJ2-7, the V gene TRBV4-1; maybe TRBD2 (5 bases). This CDR3 has 15 amino acids. The V gene lost 1 base and the J gene lost 2 bases, with 12 bases spanning the gap. Germline CDR1 MGHRA, CDR2 YSYEKL. The CDR3 DNA reads as TGCGCCAGCAGCCAAGCGCCGAGCGGACCCTACGAGCAGTACTTC. This codes for CASSQAPSGPYEQYF.